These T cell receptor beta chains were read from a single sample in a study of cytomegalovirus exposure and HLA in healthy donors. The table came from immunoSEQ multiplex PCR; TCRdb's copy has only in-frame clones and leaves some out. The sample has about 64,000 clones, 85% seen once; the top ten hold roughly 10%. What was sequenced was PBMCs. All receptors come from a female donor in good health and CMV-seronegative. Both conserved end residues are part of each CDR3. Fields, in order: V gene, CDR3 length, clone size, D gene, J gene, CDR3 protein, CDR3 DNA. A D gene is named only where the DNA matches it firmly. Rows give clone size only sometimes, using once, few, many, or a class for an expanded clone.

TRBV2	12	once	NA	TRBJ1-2	CADGGEGYGYTF	TGTGCGGACGGGGGGGAAGGCTATGGCTACACCTTC
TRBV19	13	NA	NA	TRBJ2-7	CASTSSQGYEQYF	TGTGCCAGTACGTCATCACAGGGCTACGAGCAGTACTTC
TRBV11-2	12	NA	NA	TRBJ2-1	CASSFQYNEQFF	TGTGCCAGCAGCTTTCAATACAATGAGCAGTTCTTC
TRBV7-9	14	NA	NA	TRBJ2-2	CASRSTGVTGELFF	TGTGCCAGCAGATCGACAGGAGTCACCGGGGAGCTGTTTTTT
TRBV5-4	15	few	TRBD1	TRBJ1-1	CASSLPRTGYTEAFF	TGTGCCAGCAGTTTGCCGAGGACAGGGTATACTGAAGCTTTCTTT
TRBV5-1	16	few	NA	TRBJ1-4	CASSLGTRVGNEKLFF	TGCGCCAGCAGCTTGGGTACCAGGGTGGGGAATGAAAAACTGTTTTTT
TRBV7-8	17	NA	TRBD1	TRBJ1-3	CASSLEGTGFRGNTIYF	TGTGCCAGCAGCTTGGAGGGGACAGGGTTTAGAGGAAACACCATATATTTT
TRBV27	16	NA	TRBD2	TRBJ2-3	CASSSRTSGPADTQYF	TGTGCCAGCAGTTCCCGGACTAGCGGGCCCGCAGATACGCAGTATTTT
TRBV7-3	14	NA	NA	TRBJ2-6	CASTPNSGANGLTF	TGTGCCAGCACTCCCAATTCTGGGGCCAACGGCCTGACTTTC
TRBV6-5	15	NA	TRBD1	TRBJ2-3	CASSWDRVAADTQYF	TGTGCCAGCAGTTGGGACAGGGTAGCCGCAGATACGCAGTATTTT
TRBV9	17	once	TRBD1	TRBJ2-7	CASSGSGRGQGAHEQYF	TGTGCCAGCAGCGGCTCGGGACGGGGACAGGGGGCCCACGAGCAGTACTTC
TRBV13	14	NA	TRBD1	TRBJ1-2	CASSLNRQGGLDTF	TGTGCCAGCAGCTTAAATCGACAGGGTGGTTTGGACACCTTC
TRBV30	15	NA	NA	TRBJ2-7	CAWSGAGQSSYEQYF	TGTGCCTGGAGTGGTGCAGGGCAAAGCTCCTACGAGCAGTACTTC
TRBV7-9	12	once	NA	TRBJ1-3	CASSRQGPAIYF	TGTGCCAGCAGCCGTCAGGGGCCCGCTATATATTTT
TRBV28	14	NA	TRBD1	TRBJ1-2	CASLRDRRNYGYTF	TGTGCCAGCCTCAGGGACAGGAGGAACTATGGCTACACCTTC
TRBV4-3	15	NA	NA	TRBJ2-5	CASSQDLGAEETQYF	TGCGCCAGCAGCCAAGACCTGGGCGCCGAAGAGACCCAGTACTTC
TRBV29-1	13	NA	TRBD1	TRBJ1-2	CSVAGGDNYGYTF	TGCAGCGTTGCAGGGGGCGACAACTATGGCTACACCTTC
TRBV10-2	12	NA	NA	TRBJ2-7	CASSAGQDYLYF	TGCGCCAGCAGTGCTGGGCAGGACTACTTGTACTTC
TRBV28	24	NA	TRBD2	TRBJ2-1	CASSLWQGKTSGRAKTELYNEQFF	TGTGCCAGCAGTTTATGGCAGGGCAAGACTAGCGGGAGGGCCAAGACCGAGCTCTACAATGAGCAGTTCTTC
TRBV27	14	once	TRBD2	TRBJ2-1	CASSPRTSRNEQFF	TGTGCCAGCAGTCCCCGGACTAGCCGCAATGAGCAGTTCTTC
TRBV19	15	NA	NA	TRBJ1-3	CASRGGTSSGNTIYF	TGTGCCAGTAGGGGAGGGACGAGCTCTGGAAACACCATATATTTT